The 8 T cell receptor beta chains in this list originate from one sample, sequenced in a study of blood T cell repertoires in COVID-19. Clones were read by immunoSEQ multiplex PCR, and TCRdb kept only the in-frame ones, dropping some. This table holds more than 150,000 clones, 84% found once. The specimen sequenced was PBMCs or T cells enriched from blood (not recorded which). These TCRs come from a woman in her forties or fifties who had recovered from COVID-19.

The chain links TRBV7-2 to TRBJ2-1; TRBD2 agrees at 7 bases. This CDR3 comprises 15 residues. J lost 2 bases, V lost 2 bases, and 3 bases had no gene match. Looked up from germline, CDR1 is SGHTA and CDR2 is FQGNSA. The CDR3 bases are TGTGCCAGCAGCTTACAAGCGGGGCCCTACAATGAGCAGTTCTTC. This codes for CASSLQAGPYNEQFF. The entire variable domain, with the rest obtained from reference TRBV7-2 and TRBJ2-1, is as follows: GAGVSQSPSNKVTEKGKDVELRCDPISGHTALYWYRQSLGQGLEFLIYFQGNSAPDKSGLPSDRFSAERTGGSVSTLTIQRTQQEDSAVYLCASSLQAGPYNEQFFGPGTRLTVL.

The gene calls are TRBV7-9 and TRBJ2-7; D is perhaps TRBD2 (7 bases). Deletions cut 3 bases from V and 5 bases from J, with 17 bases between. CDR1 and CDR2 (germline): SEHNR, FQNEAQ (reference sequence). This CDR3 is 15 amino acids long. CDR3 protein: CASSFTRGRENEQYF. The CDR3 DNA reads as TGTGCCAGCAGCTTTACACGGGGGCGGGAGAACGAGCAGTACTTC.

V and J are TRBV20-1 and TRBJ1-2; D may be TRBD1 (6 bases). V lost 6 bases to trimming and J lost 4 bases, with 9 bases between them. Germline V gives CDR1 DFQATT, CDR2 SNEGSKA (reference sequence). The CDR3 contains 11 residues. The chain's CDR3 is CSAGQSYGYTF. As DNA, the CDR3 is TGCAGTGCAGGACAGAGCTATGGCTACACCTTC.

This clone appeared a single time. This chain connects TRBV18 to TRBJ2-7; D gene uncertain. Germline CDR1 and CDR2: KGHSH and LQKENI. V was trimmed by 3 bases and J by 2 bases, leaving 11 bases between them. The CDR3 consists of 14 residues. Here the CDR3 DNA reads TGTGCCAGCTCACCGCCCCAGGCAACCTACGAGCAGTACTTC. Translating gives CASSPPQATYEQYF.

A single count supports this clone. This rearrangement joins TRBV5-4 to TRBJ2-7; 9 nucleotides line up with TRBD1. Germline assignment: CDR1 SGHNT and CDR2 YYREEE (reference sequence). The V and J ends lost 0 bases and 6 bases, in that order; junction bases with no gene match: 7. CDR3 length: 15 amino acids. This chain's CDR3 is CASSLGDRALGEQYF. The CDR3 region has the DNA TGTGCCAGCAGCTTGGGGGACAGGGCTCTCGGCGAGCAGTACTTC.

This clone was seen a handful of times. The gene calls are TRBV27 and TRBJ1-1; TRBD1 might be the D (6 bases). CDR1 MNHEY and CDR2 SMNVEV come from the germline V gene (reference sequence). V lost 6 bases, J lost 1 base, and 9 bases lay in between. The CDR3 totals 13 residues. Written as DNA, the CDR3 is TGTGCCAGCAGGAAACAGGGGAACACTGAAGCTTTCTTT. It is translated as CASRKQGNTEAFF.

The V call is TRBV7-2, the J call TRBJ1-6; D perhaps matches TRBD1 (6 bases). The V end lost 5 bases, the J end lost 9 bases, and 8 bases lay between the germline ends. There are 12 residues in the CDR3. The V gene's germline CDR1 is SGHTA and CDR2 FQGNSA. Here the CDR3 reads CASSAGASPLHF. DNA for the CDR3: TGTGCCAGCAGCGCAGGGGCTTCACCCCTCCACTTT.

Only one count was recorded for this clone. This chain connects TRBV9 to TRBJ2-2, with TRBD2 matching over 8 bases. J was trimmed by 3 bases and V by 4 bases; bases with no gene match: 2. The CDR3 is 14 amino acids. Per the germline V gene, CDR1 is SGDLS and CDR2 is YYNGEE. The CDR3, as DNA: TGTGCCAGCAGCCCGGGGGGGTACACCGGGGAGCTGTTTTTT. It translates to CASSPGGYTGELFF.